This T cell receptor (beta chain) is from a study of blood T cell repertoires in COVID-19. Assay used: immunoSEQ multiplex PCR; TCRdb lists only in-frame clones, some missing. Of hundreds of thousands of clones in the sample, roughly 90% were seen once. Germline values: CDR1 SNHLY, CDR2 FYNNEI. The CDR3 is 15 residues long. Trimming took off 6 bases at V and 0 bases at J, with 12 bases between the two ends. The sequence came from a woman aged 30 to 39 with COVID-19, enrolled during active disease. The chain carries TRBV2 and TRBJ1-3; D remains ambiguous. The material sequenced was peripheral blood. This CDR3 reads CASRSGSSSGNTIYF. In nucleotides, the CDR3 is TGTGCCAGCAGGTCGGGGTCTAGCTCTGGAAACACCATATATTTT.